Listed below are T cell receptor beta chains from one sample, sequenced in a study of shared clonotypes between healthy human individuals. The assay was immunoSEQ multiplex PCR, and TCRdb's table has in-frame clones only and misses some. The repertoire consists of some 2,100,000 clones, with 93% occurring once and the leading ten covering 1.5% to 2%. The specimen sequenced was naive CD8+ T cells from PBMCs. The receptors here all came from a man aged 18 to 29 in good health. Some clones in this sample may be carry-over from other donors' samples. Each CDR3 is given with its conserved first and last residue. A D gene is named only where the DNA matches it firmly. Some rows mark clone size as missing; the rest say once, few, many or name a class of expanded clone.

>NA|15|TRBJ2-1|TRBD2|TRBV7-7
CASSLAPAGGGEQFF
TGTGCCAGCAGCTTAGCGCCTGCGGGAGGAGGTGAGCAGTTCTTC
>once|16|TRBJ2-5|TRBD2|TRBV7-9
CASSLLAGGRRETQYF
TGTGCCAGCAGCTTACTAGCGGGAGGGCGACGAGAGACCCAGTACTTC
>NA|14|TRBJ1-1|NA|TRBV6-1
CASSEISGNTEAFF
TGTGCCAGCAGTGAAATTTCCGGGAACACTGAAGCTTTCTTT
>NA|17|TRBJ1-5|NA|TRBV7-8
CASSLLSGVVSNQPQHF
TGTGCCAGCAGCTTATTATCGGGGGTAGTTAGCAATCAGCCCCAGCATTTT
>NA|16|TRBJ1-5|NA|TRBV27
CASSLSPGFPDQPQHF
TGTGCCAGCAGTTTATCGCCAGGGTTTCCAGACCAGCCCCAGCATTTT
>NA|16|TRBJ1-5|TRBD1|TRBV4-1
CASSQPGTGINQPQHF
TGCGCCAGCAGCCAACCGGGGACAGGGATAAATCAGCCCCAGCATTTT
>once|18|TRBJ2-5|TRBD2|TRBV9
CASSESPEIAGNQETQYF
TGTGCCAGCAGCGAGTCCCCAGAAATAGCGGGAAACCAAGAGACCCAGTACTTC
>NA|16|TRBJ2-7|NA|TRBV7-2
CASSLEWVSIEVEQYF
TGTGCCAGCAGCTTAGAATGGGTGTCAATAGAGGTCGAGCAGTACTTC
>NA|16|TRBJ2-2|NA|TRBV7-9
CASSFGPGGGTGELFF
TGTGCCAGCAGCTTCGGTCCGGGCGGTGGCACCGGGGAGCTGTTTTTT
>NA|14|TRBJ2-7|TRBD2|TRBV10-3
CAITATSRTYEQYF
TGTGCCATCACCGCGACTAGCCGAACCTACGAGCAGTACTTC
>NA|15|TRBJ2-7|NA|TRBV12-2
CASRTDGTPDYEQYF
TGTGCAAGTCGCACCGACGGGACTCCCGACTACGAGCAGTACTTC
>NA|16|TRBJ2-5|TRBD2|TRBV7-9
CASSAPGGRAQETQYF
TGTGCCAGCAGCGCCCCTGGCGGGAGGGCCCAAGAGACCCAGTACTTC
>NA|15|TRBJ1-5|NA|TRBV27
CASSYFGDSNQPQHF
TGTGCCAGCAGTTATTTTGGGGATAGCAATCAGCCCCAGCATTTT
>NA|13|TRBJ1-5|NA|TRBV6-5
CATSQGDNQPQHF
TGTGCCACCAGCCAAGGGGACAATCAGCCCCAGCATTTT
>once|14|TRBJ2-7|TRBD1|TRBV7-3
CASSAGTGAYEQYF
TGTGCCAGCAGCGCGGGGACAGGGGCCTACGAGCAGTACTTC
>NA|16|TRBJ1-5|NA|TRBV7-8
CASSQEDSSSNQPQHF
TGTGCCAGCAGCCAAGAGGACTCTAGCAGCAATCAGCCCCAGCATTTT
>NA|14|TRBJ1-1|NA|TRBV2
CASSEYRLNTEAFF
TGTGCCAGCAGTGAGTACAGACTGAACACTGAAGCTTTCTTT
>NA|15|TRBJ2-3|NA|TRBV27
CASSFLAVPTDTQYF
TGTGCCAGCAGTTTTCTCGCAGTCCCCACAGATACGCAGTATTTT
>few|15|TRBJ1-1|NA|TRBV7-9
CASSLVHIRDTEAFF
TGTGCCAGCAGCTTAGTGCATATCCGCGACACTGAAGCTTTCTTT
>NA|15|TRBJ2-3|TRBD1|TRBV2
CASSEDRRSADTQYF
TGTGCCAGCAGCGAGGACAGGCGGTCCGCAGATACGCAGTATTTT
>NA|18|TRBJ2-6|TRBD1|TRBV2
CASNTDRVPLSGANVLTF
TGTGCCAGCAATACCGACAGGGTACCCCTATCTGGGGCCAACGTCCTGACTTTC
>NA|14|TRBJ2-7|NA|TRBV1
CTSSPRKQGGEQYF
TGCACCAGCAGCCCCCGCAAACAGGGTGGCGAGCAGTACTTC
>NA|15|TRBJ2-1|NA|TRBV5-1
CASSLLESSYNEQFF
TGCGCCAGCAGCTTGTTGGAGAGCTCCTACAATGAGCAGTTCTTC
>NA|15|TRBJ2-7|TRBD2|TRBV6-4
CASSDGLAGSYEQYF
TGTGCCAGCAGTGACGGACTAGCGGGGTCCTACGAGCAGTACTTC
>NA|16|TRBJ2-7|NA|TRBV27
CASRQNRDVWTYEQYF
TGTGCCAGCAGACAAAACCGGGACGTCTGGACCTACGAGCAGTACTTC
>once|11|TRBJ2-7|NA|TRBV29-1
CSATVGYEQYF
TGCAGCGCCACTGTAGGCTACGAGCAGTACTTC
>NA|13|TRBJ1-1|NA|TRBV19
CASSIRVGTEAFF
TGTGCCAGTAGTATCAGGGTCGGTACTGAAGCTTTCTTT
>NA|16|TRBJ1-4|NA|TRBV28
CASSLGSLGRGEKLFF
TGTGCCAGCAGTTTGGGATCTCTCGGGCGAGGTGAAAAACTGTTTTTT
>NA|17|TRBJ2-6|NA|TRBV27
CASSPPREEAGANVLTF
TGTGCCAGCAGTCCTCCCCGGGAAGAAGCTGGGGCCAACGTCCTGACTTTC
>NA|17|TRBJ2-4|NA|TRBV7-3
CASSLGELGLAKNIQYF
TGTGCCAGCAGCTTGGGGGAACTAGGACTAGCCAAAAACATTCAGTACTTC
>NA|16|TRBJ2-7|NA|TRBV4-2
CASSQEGRLDHYEQYF
TGTGCCAGCAGCCAAGAGGGTAGGCTAGACCACTACGAGCAGTACTTC
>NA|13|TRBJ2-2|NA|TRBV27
CASSLGNTGELFF
TGTGCCAGCAGTTTAGGTAACACCGGGGAGCTGTTTTTT
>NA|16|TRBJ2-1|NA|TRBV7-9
CASSSLMTGFYNEQFF
TGTGCCAGCAGCTCCCTTATGACAGGCTTCTACAATGAGCAGTTCTTC
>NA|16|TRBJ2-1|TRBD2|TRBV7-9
CASSLGWAGALDEQFF
TGTGCCAGCAGCTTAGGCTGGGCGGGAGCTTTGGATGAGCAGTTCTTC